Listed below are T cell receptor beta chains from one sample, sequenced in a study of T-cell reconstitution after alpha-beta-depleted transplantation in children. MiXCR, run by TCRdb on the PCR reads, gives a single entry per CDR3 protein. Counted here are around 600,000 distinct CDR3 sequences, 23% occurring once; the ten biggest clones make up 13% to 15%. The material was PBMCs, mostly from graft donor cells, obtained 360 days after TCRalphabeta/CD19-depleted stem cell transplant. All receptors come from a boy in the first two years of life who had a stem cell transplant for acute myeloid leukemia, so the T cells may come from the graft donor. CDR3s include the opening cysteine and the closing phenylalanine or tryptophan. Each record gives: J gene, CDR3 length, V gene, CDR3 protein.

TRBJ2-3 15 TRBV20-1 CSARDVKKATDTQYF
TRBJ2-1 19 TRBV9 CASSSPGLAGGQNYNEQFF
TRBJ2-7 16 TRBV18 CASSPRDRGIGYEQYF
TRBJ2-1 14 TRBV20-1 CSVYRGGMYNEQFF
TRBJ1-1 16 TRBV15 CATTTPHDREGGRAFF
TRBJ2-1 16 TRBV15 CATSGLGGSSYNEQFF
TRBJ2-4 12 TRBV20-1 CSVEEKRNIQYF
TRBJ2-3 14 TRBV7-2 CASTIWTTTDTQYF
TRBJ2-1 14 TRBV6-1 CASSEVRVRDEQFF
TRBJ2-7 16 TRBV20-1 CSASMNRQVRSYEQYF
TRBJ2-1 15 TRBV7-9 CASSSYSGGAHEQFF
TRBJ2-1 15 TRBV7-6 CASSQTTGTDNEQFF
TRBJ2-4 13 TRBV20-1 CSAREEAGNIQYF
TRBJ2-7 13 TRBV12-3/TRBV12-4 CASSYSLEYEQYF
TRBJ2-3 8 TRBV11-3 CVSDTQYF
TRBJ2-7 15 TRBV4-1 CASSQGSGPSYEQYF
TRBJ2-1 14 TRBV7-2 CASSFGSMYNEQFF
TRBJ2-7 16 TRBV7-2 CASSLAASGWGYEQYF
TRBJ2-1 18 TRBV4-3 CASSQDWGDRGRRNEQFF
TRBJ2-1 16 TRBV12-3/TRBV12-4 CASDFRGGRGLSEQFF
TRBJ2-7 18 TRBV14 CASSPRTSGGSFAYEQYF
TRBJ2-1 18 TRBV7-6 CASSLVGAGTSVFNEQFF
TRBJ2-1 14 TRBV12-3/TRBV12-4 CASSLFSSYNEQFF
TRBJ2-3 14 TRBV12-3/TRBV12-4 CASSLSAGTDTQYF
TRBJ1-1 15 TRBV4-1 CASSQGRLMNTEAFF
TRBJ2-7 14 TRBV20-1 CSARTGGGTYEQYF
TRBJ2-2 18 TRBV11-1 CASSLSSTVTWNTGELFF
TRBJ2-7 15 TRBV4-3 CASSQGRKGSYEQYF
TRBJ2-1 17 TRBV12-3/TRBV12-4 CASRNFDGRSSYNEQFF
TRBJ2-3 15 TRBV7-2 CASSRRPSSTDTQYF
TRBJ2-7 16 TRBV15 CATSRDLAGASYEQYF
TRBJ1-5 14 TRBV12-3/TRBV12-4 CASRFEGSHQPQHF
TRBJ2-1 12 TRBV12-3/TRBV12-4 CASSLGVDEQFF
TRBJ2-3 17 TRBV7-3 CASSPPPTSGGGDTQYF